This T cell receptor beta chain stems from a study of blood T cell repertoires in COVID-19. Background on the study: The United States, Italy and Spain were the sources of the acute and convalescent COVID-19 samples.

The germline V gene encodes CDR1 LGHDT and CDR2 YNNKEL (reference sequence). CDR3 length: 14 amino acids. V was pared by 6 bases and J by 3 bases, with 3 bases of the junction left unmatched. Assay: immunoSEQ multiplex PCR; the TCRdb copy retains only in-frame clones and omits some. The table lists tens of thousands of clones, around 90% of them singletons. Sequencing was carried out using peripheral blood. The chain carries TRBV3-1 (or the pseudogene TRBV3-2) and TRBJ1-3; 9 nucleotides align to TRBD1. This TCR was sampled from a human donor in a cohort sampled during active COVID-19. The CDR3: CASRQGAGGNTIYF. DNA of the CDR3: TGTGCCAGCAGACAGGGGGCAGGTGGAAACACCATATATTTT.